One sample yielded the 11 T cell receptor beta chains listed below, sequenced in a study of early T cells in non-severe SARS-CoV-2 infection. Each CDR3 protein is one row after TCRdb ran MiXCR on the 5' RACE reads. The repertoire holds around 110,000 distinct CDR3 sequences, with approximately 12% as singletons. Source material: whole blood. These receptors were obtained from an adult who was a healthcare worker with PCR-confirmed SARS-CoV-2 infection or an uninfected control (not recorded which).

The chain uses TRBV27 and TRBJ1-6; the match to TRBD1 covers 9 bases. This CDR3 region has 15 residues. Germline assignment: CDR1 MNHEY and CDR2 SMNVEV (reference sequence). The J segment lost 14 bases and the V segment lost 8 bases, leaving 16 bases of the junction unmatched. The CDR3 DNA follows: TGTGCCAGCTCAACGACCGGGACAGGGATCTCGGCCCTCCACTTT. Protein sequence: CASSTTGTGISALHF.

The rearrangement links TRBV27 to TRBJ2-7, with D unclear. The CDR3 covers 15 residues. CDR1 and CDR2 from the germline V gene are MNHEY and SMNVEV (reference sequence). V was pared by 3 bases and J by 11 bases, with 23 bases between. CDR3 sequence: CASSFTAGTIPSKYF. As DNA, the CDR3 is TGTGCCAGCAGTTTCACGGCAGGCACAATACCGTCGAAGTACTTC.

This chain uses TRBV9 with TRBJ2-1; 12 bases map to TRBD2. With 3 bases clipped from V and 8 bases from J, the junction kept 9 bases outside the gene matches. Germline assignment: CDR1 SGDLS and CDR2 YYNGEE. This CDR3 is 16 amino acids long. This chain's CDR3 is CASSAPLAGGPDEQFF. In nucleotides, the CDR3 is TGTGCCAGCAGCGCTCCTCTAGCGGGAGGGCCAGATGAGCAGTTCTTC.

This clonotype has ten or more counts. This chain uses TRBV6-1 with TRBJ1-1; D gene uncertain. The germline V and J ends were trimmed by 3 bases and 7 bases, with 12 bases remaining between them. The germline V gene encodes CDR1 MNHNS and CDR2 SASEGT. CDR3 size: 13 residues. The CDR3 nucleotides read TGTGCCAGCAGTGACGCCGGACGTGATGAAGCTTTCTTT. Its translation: CASSDAGRDEAFF.

The J gene is TRBJ2-5, the V gene TRBV7-9; either TRBD1 or TRBD2 may fit D (5 bases each). Trimming took off 5 bases at V and 1 base at J, with 17 bases between the two ends. There are 16 residues in the CDR3. Germline values: CDR1 SEHNR, CDR2 FQNEAQ (reference sequence). The CDR3 reads CASSLLSYGTQETQYF. CDR3 coding DNA: TGTGCCAGCAGCCTACTATCTTATGGGACCCAAGAGACCCAGTACTTC.

Written as DNA, the CDR3 is TGCAGTGCTAGAGACCTGTCCTTAGAGAGGAATGAGCAGTTCTTC. Amino acid sequence: CSARDLSLERNEQFF. The chain couples TRBV20-1 to TRBJ2-1; D not certain. Trimming pared 0 bases from V and 7 bases from J, leaving 16 bases between. This CDR3 contains 15 residues. Per the germline V gene, CDR1 is DFQATT and CDR2 is SNEGSKA (reference sequence).

The chain uses TRBV28 and TRBJ1-6, with D possibly matching TRBD1 (5 bases). Germline CDR1 and CDR2: MDHEN and SYDVKM. The CDR3 length is 17 residues. V was clipped by 3 bases and J by 7 bases, with 19 bases between them. The CDR3 bases are TGTGCCAGCAGTTTGGCTGCAGGGAGGGGATTGAATTCACCCCTCCACTTT. This gives the protein CASSLAAGRGLNSPLHF.

The CDR3: CSVVSNYGYTF. The CDR3 DNA follows: TGCAGCGTTGTCTCTAACTATGGCTACACCTTC. The chain carries TRBV29-1 and TRBJ1-2; D is ambiguous. The V gene's germline CDR1 is SQVTM and CDR2 ANQGSEA. The CDR3 covers 11 residues. V lost 4 bases, J lost 0 bases, and 3 bases lay in between.

This clonotype came up a few times. The genes are TRBV28 and TRBJ2-1; TRBD2 might be the D (5 bases). V was cut by 6 bases and J by 6 bases, with 12 bases left in between. Per the germline V gene, CDR1 is MDHEN and CDR2 is SYDVKM. The CDR3 has 13 residues. The CDR3 region is CASRYGLSNEQFF. The CDR3 DNA is TGTGCCAGCAGATATGGACTGAGCAATGAGCAGTTCTTC. Using reference TRBV28 and TRBJ2-1 for the parts outside the CDR3, the full variable domain is DVKVTQSSRYLVKRTGEKVFLECVQDMDHENMFWYRQDPGLGLRLIYFSYDVKMKEKGDIPEGYSVSREKKERFSLILESASTNQTSMYLCASRYGLSNEQFFGPGTRLTVL.

This clonotype appeared a few times. The chain has TRBV4-3 and TRBJ2-3; D possibly matches TRBD1 or TRBD2 (5 bases each). The germline V gene encodes CDR1 LGHNA and CDR2 YSLEER. There are 16 residues in the CDR3. The V and J ends lost 4 bases and 0 bases respectively, with 14 bases between them. CDR3 residues: CASSRDRDRSTDTQYF. The CDR3 DNA is TGCGCCAGCAGCCGAGACCGGGACCGTAGCACAGATACGCAGTATTTT.

This clonotype has only a few counts. The rearrangement joins TRBV7-7 to TRBJ2-1; 7 bases line up with TRBD2. V lost 6 bases and J lost 2; bases outside the gene matches: 4. The germline CDR1 and CDR2 sequences are SSHAT and FNYEAQ (reference sequence). There are 14 residues in the CDR3. CDR3 region: CASSRGGAYNEQFF. For the CDR3, the DNA is TGTGCCAGCAGTCGGGGAGGGGCCTACAATGAGCAGTTCTTC.